This TCR beta chain was captured in a study of T cell repertoires in cytomegalovirus infection. V was trimmed by 2 bases and J by 8 bases, leaving 10 bases between them. This CDR3 spans 13 amino acids. Per the germline V gene, CDR1 is SGHTA and CDR2 is FQGNSA. One entry per CDR3 protein, called by TCRdb with MiXCR from the reads. This repertoire shows 340,000 or so distinct CDR3 sequences, about 25% found once; its top ten account for more than 10%. The table lists this clonotype with many counts. Antigen specificity is unknown. The source was cultured PBMCs, collected from culture after CMV antigen stimulation. The chain uses TRBV7-2 and TRBJ2-4, with D possibly matching TRBD2 (5 bases). This TCR was sampled from a human donor in good health (CMV status not recorded). Some clones in this sample may be carry-over from other donors' samples. The CDR3 region is CASSLRFGDIQYF. The DNA for the CDR3 is TGTGCCAGCAGCTTAAGGTTCGGGGACATTCAGTACTTC.